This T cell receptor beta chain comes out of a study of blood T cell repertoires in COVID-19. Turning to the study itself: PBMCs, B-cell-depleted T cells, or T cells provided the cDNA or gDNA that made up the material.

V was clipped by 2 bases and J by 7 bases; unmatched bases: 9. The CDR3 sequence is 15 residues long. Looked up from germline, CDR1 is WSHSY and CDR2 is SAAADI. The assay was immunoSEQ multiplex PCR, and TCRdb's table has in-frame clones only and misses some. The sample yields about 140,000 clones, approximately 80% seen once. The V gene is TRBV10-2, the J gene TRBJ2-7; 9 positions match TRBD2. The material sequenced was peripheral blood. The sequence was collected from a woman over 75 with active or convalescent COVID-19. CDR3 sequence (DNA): TGCGCCAGCAGTGAGGGACTAGCGAATACTGGGGAGCAGTACTTC. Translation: CASSEGLANTGEQYF.